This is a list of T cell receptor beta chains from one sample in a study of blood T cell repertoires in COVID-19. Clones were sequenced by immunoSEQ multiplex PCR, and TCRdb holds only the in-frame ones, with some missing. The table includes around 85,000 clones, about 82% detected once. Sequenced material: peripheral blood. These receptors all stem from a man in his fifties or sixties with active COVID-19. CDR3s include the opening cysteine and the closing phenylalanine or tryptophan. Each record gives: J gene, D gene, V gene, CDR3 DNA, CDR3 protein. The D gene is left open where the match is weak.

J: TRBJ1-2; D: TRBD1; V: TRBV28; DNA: TGTGCCAGCAGTCGTTTAGCAGGGGGTATTAACTATGGCTACACCTTC; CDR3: CASSRLAGGINYGYTF
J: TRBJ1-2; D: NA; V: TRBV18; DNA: TGTGCCAGCTCACCAATAAAGCTAGGAAACTATGGCTACACCTTC; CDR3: CASSPIKLGNYGYTF
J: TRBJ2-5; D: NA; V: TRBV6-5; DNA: TGTGCCAGCAGTTACTCGAGGCAGCAAGAGACCCAGTACTTC; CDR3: CASSYSRQQETQYF
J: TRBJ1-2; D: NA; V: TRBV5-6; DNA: TGTGCCAGCAGCTTGGTCAGGGTGGATAGTGGCTACACCTTC; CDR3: CASSLVRVDSGYTF
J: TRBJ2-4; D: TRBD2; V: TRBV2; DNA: TGTGCCAGCAGTTTAGCGGGCTCCAAAAACATTCAGTACTTC; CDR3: CASSLAGSKNIQYF
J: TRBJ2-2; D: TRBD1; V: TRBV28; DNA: TGTGCCAGCAAAAGACAGGGGACCGGGGAGCTGTTTTTT; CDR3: CASKRQGTGELFF
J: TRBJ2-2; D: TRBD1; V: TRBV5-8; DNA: TGTGCCAGCAGCTGGGACAGGGGAAGGACCGGGGAGCTGTTTTTT; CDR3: CASSWDRGRTGELFF
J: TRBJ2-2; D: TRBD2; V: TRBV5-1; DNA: TGCGCCAGCAGCTACCGACTAGCGGGAGGGGGGACCGGGGAGCTGTTTTTT; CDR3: CASSYRLAGGGTGELFF
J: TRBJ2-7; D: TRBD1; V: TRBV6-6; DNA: TGTGCCAGCAGTTACCGGACAGGGGTTCTTGAGCAGTACTTC; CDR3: CASSYRTGVLEQYF
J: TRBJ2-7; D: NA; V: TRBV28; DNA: TGTGCCAGCAGTAGGACAGTTACCTACGAGCAGTACTTC; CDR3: CASSRTVTYEQYF
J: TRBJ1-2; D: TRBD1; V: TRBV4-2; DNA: TGTGCCAGCAGCCAAGAGAGGACAGGCCCAAGCTATGGCTACACCTTC; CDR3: CASSQERTGPSYGYTF